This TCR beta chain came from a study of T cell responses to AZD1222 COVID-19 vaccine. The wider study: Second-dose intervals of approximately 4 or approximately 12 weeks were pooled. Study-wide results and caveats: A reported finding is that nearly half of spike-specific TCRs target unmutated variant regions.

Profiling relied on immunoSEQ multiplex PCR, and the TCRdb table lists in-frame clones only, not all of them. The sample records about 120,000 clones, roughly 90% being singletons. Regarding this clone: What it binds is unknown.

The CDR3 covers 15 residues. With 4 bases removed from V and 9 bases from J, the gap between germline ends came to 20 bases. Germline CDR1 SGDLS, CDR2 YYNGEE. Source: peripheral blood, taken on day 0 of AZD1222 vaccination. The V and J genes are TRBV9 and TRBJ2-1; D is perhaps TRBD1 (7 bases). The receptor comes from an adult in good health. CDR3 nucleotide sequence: TGTGCCAGCAGCCGCGGGACAGACAATATTGGTGAGCAGTTCTTC. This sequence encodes CASSRGTDNIGEQFF.